This record covers a single T cell receptor beta chain. What it binds is not known. The data were produced by immunoSEQ multiplex PCR, yet TCRdb's version contains in-frame clones alone and is incomplete. Among 2 million or so clones, 90% to 95% were seen once, and the ten largest hold 0.13%. This entry is derived from a study of shared clonotypes between healthy human individuals. Findings and caveats of the study: There were few donors, and this limited the genetic and exposure-history diversity represented.

Germline values: CDR1 SGHVS, CDR2 FQNEAQ. CDR3 length: 17 amino acids. The junction had 3 bases not matched to a gene; V was cut back by 5 bases and J by 1 base. This TCR derives from a man between 18 and 35 years old in good health. Sequenced input: naive CD4+ T cells sorted from blood. Stated subset: CD45RA+ positively selected. The rearrangement links TRBV7-8 to TRBJ2-6, with TRBD2 identical over 12 bases. CDR3 in DNA: TGTGCCAGCAGCAGGACTAGCGGGACGTCTGGGGCCAACGTCCTGACTTTC. It translates to CASSRTSGTSGANVLTF.